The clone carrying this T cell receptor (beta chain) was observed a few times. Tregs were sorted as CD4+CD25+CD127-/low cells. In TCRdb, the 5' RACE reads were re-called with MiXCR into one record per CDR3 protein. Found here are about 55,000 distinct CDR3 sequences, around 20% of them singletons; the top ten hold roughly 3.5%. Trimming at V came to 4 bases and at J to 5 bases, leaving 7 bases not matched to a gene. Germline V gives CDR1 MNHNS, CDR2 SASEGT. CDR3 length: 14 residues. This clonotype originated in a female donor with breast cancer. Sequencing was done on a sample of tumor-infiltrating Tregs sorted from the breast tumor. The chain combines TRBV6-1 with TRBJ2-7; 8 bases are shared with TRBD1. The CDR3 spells CASSGRTGKNEQYF. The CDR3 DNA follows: TGTGCCAGCAGTGGACGGACAGGGAAGAACGAGCAGTACTTC.